This T cell receptor (beta chain) was obtained from a study of shared clonotypes between healthy human individuals. Overall study findings and caveats: A reduction in generation probabilities was seen for non-shared clonotypes relative to those shared by all four donors.

It was at deep level that the assay was run. The protocol was immunoSEQ multiplex PCR, while the TCRdb copy is restricted to in-frame clones and leaves out a portion. This table has hundreds of thousands of clones, roughly 70% appearing once. Trimming removed 3 bases from V and 2 bases from J, with 8 bases in between. Germline V CDR1 and CDR2: SNHLY, FYNNEI. This CDR3 region has 13 residues. Notes on this clone: Its antigen is currently unknown.

The receptor's source is a woman aged 25-40 years in good health. The genes are TRBV2 and TRBJ2-7; a possible D gene is TRBD1 (5 bases). The sequencing input was memory CD4+ T cells sorted from blood. This sample's subset: CD45RA-negative fraction. This CDR3 reads CASSDAGPYEQYF. The DNA of the CDR3 is TGTGCCAGCAGTGACGCAGGGCCCTACGAGCAGTACTTC.